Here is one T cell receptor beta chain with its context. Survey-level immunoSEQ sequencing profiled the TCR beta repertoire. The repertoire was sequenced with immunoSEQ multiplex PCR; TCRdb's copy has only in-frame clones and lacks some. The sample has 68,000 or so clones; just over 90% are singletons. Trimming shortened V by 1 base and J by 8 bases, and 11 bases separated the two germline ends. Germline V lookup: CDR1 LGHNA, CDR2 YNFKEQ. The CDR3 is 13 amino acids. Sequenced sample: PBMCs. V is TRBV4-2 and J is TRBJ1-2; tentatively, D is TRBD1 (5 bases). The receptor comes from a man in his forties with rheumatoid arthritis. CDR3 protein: CASSQAARDGYTF. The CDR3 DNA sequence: TGTGCCAGCAGCCAAGCGGCCAGGGACGGCTACACCTTC.